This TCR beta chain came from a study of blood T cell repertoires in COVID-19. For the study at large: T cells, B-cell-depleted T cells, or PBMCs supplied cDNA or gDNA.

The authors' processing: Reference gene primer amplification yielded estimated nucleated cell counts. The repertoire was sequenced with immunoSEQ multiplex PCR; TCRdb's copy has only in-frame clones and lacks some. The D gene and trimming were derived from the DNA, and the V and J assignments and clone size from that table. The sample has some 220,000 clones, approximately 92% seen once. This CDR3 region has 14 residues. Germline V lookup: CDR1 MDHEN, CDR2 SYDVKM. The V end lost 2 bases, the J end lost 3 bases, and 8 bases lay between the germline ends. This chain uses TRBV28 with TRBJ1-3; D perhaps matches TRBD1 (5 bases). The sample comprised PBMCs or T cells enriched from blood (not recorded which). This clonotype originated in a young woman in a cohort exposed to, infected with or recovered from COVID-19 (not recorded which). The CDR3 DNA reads TGTGCCAGCAGTTTAACGGGGGATGGAAACACCATATATTTT. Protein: CASSLTGDGNTIYF.